The 16 T cell receptor beta chains presented below share a single source sample, sequenced in a study of a mutant IDH1 vaccine in newly diagnosed glioma (TCRdb year 2021). The method behind the library was the immunoSEQ multiplex PCR assay. TCRdb carries this immuneACCESS record with in-frame sequences only. Its versions omit some clonotypes, under half of them owing to an unresolved V gene in the studies checked, with the rest unexplained. Within this sample are some 71,000 clones, with around nine tenths of them counted one time only. Jointly, the top ten make up roughly 2% of the sample. Antigens for these TCRs are unknown. This sample's time point label indicates: week 35, safety follow-up. Each vaccine dose, consisting of 300 ug of a 20-mer mutant IDH1 peptide in Montanide, was administered subcutaneously with topical imiquimod. This material consisted of PBMCs, taken from a glioma patient whose treatment included an IDH1 peptide vaccine. The receptors here all came from a man younger than 45 with glioma.

J is TRBJ1-1 and V is TRBV27; TRBD1 aligns across 8 bases. CDR3 length: 16 residues. The germline gives CDR1 MNHEY, CDR2 SMNVEV (reference sequence). V trimming: 5 bases; J trimming: 1 base; junction bases outside the gene matches: 9. The CDR3 is CASSPYLDRANTEAFF. The CDR3 nucleotides are TGTGCCAGCAGTCCCTACCTGGACAGGGCGAACACTGAAGCTTTCTTT.

The CDR3 nucleotides are TGCGCCAGCAGCTTGGCCTCTGATACGCAGTATTTT. This gives the protein CASSLASDTQYF. The V gene is TRBV5-1, the J gene TRBJ2-3, with no clear D. Trimming removed 0 bases at V and 6 bases at J, with 5 bases between. The germline V gene encodes CDR1 SGHRS and CDR2 YFSETQ. The CDR3 runs 12 residues.

CDR3 sequence reads: CASSRTGVQNYGYTF. The CDR3 nucleotides are TGTGCCAGCAGCCGCACAGGGGTCCAAAACTATGGCTACACCTTC. The chain carries TRBV5-4 and TRBJ1-2; 7 bases align to TRBD1. In germline, CDR1 is SGHNT, CDR2 YYREEE (reference sequence). The CDR3 is 15 amino acids. The V segment lost 4 bases and the J segment 2 bases; nucleotides outside the gene matches: 8.

The V call is TRBV7-2, the J call TRBJ2-1; maybe TRBD1 (8 bases). The CDR3 spans 13 residues. In germline, CDR1 is SGHTA, CDR2 FQGNSA. V lost 8 bases and J lost 6, with 14 bases in between. The CDR3 bases are TGTGCCAGCGGCACAGGGGGGGTCAATGAGCAGTTCTTC. This gives the protein CASGTGGVNEQFF.

The chain links TRBV7-3 to TRBJ1-5, with unresolved D. The CDR3 is 14 amino acids. Germline V gene data show CDR1 as SGHTA and CDR2 as FQGTGA. Trimming left V 4 bases short and J 7 bases short, with 14 bases between. The CDR3 spells CASSSGPSGQPQHF. CDR3 DNA: TGTGCCAGCAGCTCAGGCCCATCTGGCCAGCCCCAGCATTTT.

This clone turned up a few times. This chain links TRBV28 with TRBJ2-2, with 8 bases aligning to TRBD1. V lost 8 bases, J lost 6 bases, and 8 bases stayed unmatched. From germline, CDR1 is MDHEN and CDR2 SYDVKM. There are 14 residues in the CDR3. Here the CDR3 reads CASLGDRSPGELFF. CDR3 in DNA: TGTGCCAGCCTGGGGGACAGGTCCCCCGGGGAGCTGTTTTTT.

V usage is TRBV4-2 and J usage is TRBJ1-2; a possible D gene is TRBD1 (6 bases). V was trimmed by 3 bases and J by 1 base, leaving 15 bases between them. The CDR3 runs to 16 residues. CDR1 and CDR2 (germline): LGHNA, YNFKEQ. This CDR3 reads CASSQVDRIHNYGYTF. The CDR3 DNA is TGTGCCAGCAGCCAGGTCGACAGGATACATAACTATGGCTACACCTTC.

The rearrangement joins TRBV6-6 to TRBJ2-7, with D possibly matching TRBD2 (6 bases). CDR1 is MNHNY, CDR2 SVGAGI, per germline (reference sequence). This CDR3 is 14 amino acids long. The V and J ends lost 3 bases and 6 bases respectively, with 15 bases between them. The CDR3 loop is CASSYGRQVSEQYF. CDR3 nucleotide sequence: TGTGCCAGCAGTTATGGGAGGCAGGTTTCCGAGCAGTACTTC.

The gene calls are TRBV10-2 and TRBJ2-1, with unresolved D. V was cut by 1 base and J by 10 bases, with 11 bases left in between. The CDR3 spans 13 residues. Per germline, CDR1 WSHSY and CDR2 SAAADI. CDR3 loop: CASSEFLGREQFF. As DNA, the CDR3 is TGCGCCAGCAGTGAGTTTCTAGGGCGAGAGCAGTTCTTC.

This chain connects TRBV9 to TRBJ2-7; 7 nucleotides match TRBD1. The CDR3 has 13 residues. The junction had 4 bases not matched to a gene; V was cut back by 1 base and J by 6 bases. Germline V gene lookup returns CDR1 SGDLS and CDR2 YYNGEE. The CDR3 here is CASSVWDRGEQYF. CDR3 nucleotides: TGTGCCAGCAGCGTATGGGACAGAGGCGAGCAGTACTTC.

The V gene is TRBV27, the J gene TRBJ2-3, with 7 nucleotides matching TRBD2. Looked up from germline, CDR1 is MNHEY and CDR2 is SMNVEV (reference sequence). The CDR3 covers 16 residues. V shed 5 bases, J shed 1 base, and the junction held 9 bases outside the gene matches. Here the CDR3 DNA reads TGTGCCAGCAGTCCCTGGGAGGGGACTGGCACAGATACGCAGTATTTT. The encoded protein is CASSPWEGTGTDTQYF.

The CDR3 DNA sequence: TGTGCCAGCAGTTTACAGGGGGCCAGGGGCGAAAAACTGTTTTTT. Residues: CASSLQGARGEKLFF. This chain links TRBV28 with TRBJ1-4, with TRBD1 matching over 8 bases. Trimming cost V 2 bases and J 8 bases; bases outside gene matches: 7. Germline CDR1 MDHEN, CDR2 SYDVKM. The CDR3 covers 15 residues.

The rearrangement joins TRBV28 to TRBJ1-2; 9 nucleotides agree with TRBD1. In germline, CDR1 is MDHEN, CDR2 SYDVKM. The CDR3 is 14 amino acids. With 6 bases clipped from V and 8 bases from J, the junction kept 10 bases outside the gene matches. CDR3 coding DNA: TGTGCCAGCAGCGTCACGCGGGGGACAGGGGGCTACACCTTC. Translation: CASSVTRGTGGYTF.

The V call is TRBV5-5, the J call TRBJ2-1; TRBD2 matches at 13 bases. This CDR3 region has 15 residues. J gave up 11 bases and V 0 bases, and 5 bases lay outside the gene matches. Germline V gene sequence: CDR1 SGHKS, CDR2 YYEKEE (reference sequence). The CDR3 coding sequence is TGTGCCAGCAGCTTGGGTTTGGGACTAGCGGGGAAGCAGTTCTTC. Protein product: CASSLGLGLAGKQFF.

The gene calls are TRBV4-2 and TRBJ2-4, with 7 nucleotides matching TRBD2. Germline assignment: CDR1 LGHNA and CDR2 YNFKEQ. The CDR3 is 17 amino acids. V shed 4 bases and J 3 bases; nucleotides not matched to a gene: 12. CDR3 coding DNA: TGTGCCAGCAGCCGGCAGGGAGGGGAGAGCGGCAAAAACATTCAGTACTTC. It yields the protein CASSRQGGESGKNIQYF.

V usage is TRBV19 and J usage is TRBJ2-3; TRBD2 matches at 15 bases. CDR1 and CDR2 from the germline V gene are LNHDA and SQIVND (reference sequence). Germline trimming cut 4 bases from V and 0 bases from J; bases unmatched to any gene: 5. This CDR3 is built from 18 residues. The CDR3 bases are TGTGCCAGTAGTAGGACTAGCGGGAGGGCCTTCAGCACAGATACGCAGTATTTT. Protein: CASSRTSGRAFSTDTQYF.